Each of the 13 T cell receptor beta chains below was sequenced from the same sample in a study of neurological immune-mediated disorders. Each CDR3 protein is one row after TCRdb ran MiXCR on the 5' RACE reads. The sample holds roughly 44,000 distinct CDR3 sequences, about 6.9% seen once. The source material was CD4+ T cells from blood. The source is a middle-aged woman in good health.

This clonotype showed up many times. The CDR3 loop is CASSSGTAEAFF. In DNA form, the CDR3 reads TGTGCCAGCAGCTCGGGGACAGCCGAAGCTTTCTTT. The chain joins TRBV7-9 to TRBJ1-1; 7 bases align to TRBD1. This CDR3 spans 12 amino acids. From germline, CDR1 is SEHNR and CDR2 FQNEAQ (reference sequence). J was trimmed by 8 bases and V by 4 bases; bases with no gene match: 4.

This clonotype was observed many times. CDR3: CAISPAGTAYGYTF. The CDR3 nucleotides read TGTGCCATCAGCCCGGCCGGGACAGCCTATGGCTACACCTTC. The chain has TRBV10-3 and TRBJ1-2; 7 bases line up with TRBD1. The germline V gene encodes CDR1 ENHRY and CDR2 SYGVKD. The CDR3 consists of 14 residues. After removal of 6 bases from V and 4 bases from J, the junction contained 8 bases not matched to a gene.

This clonotype was picked up a small number of times. The chain is built from TRBV18 and TRBJ1-3; 8 bases line up with TRBD1. CDR3 length: 15 residues. Germline V gene data show CDR1 as KGHSH and CDR2 as LQKENI. Losses at the gene ends were 3 bases for V and 2 bases for J; bases not matched to a gene: 3. The CDR3 DNA follows: TGTGCCAGCTCACCCCAACAGGGGGCTGGAAACACCATATATTTT. As protein: CASSPQQGAGNTIYF.

This clonotype occurred many times. The genes are TRBV5-1 and TRBJ2-3; maybe TRBD2 (6 bases). This CDR3 contains 12 residues. Germline lookup yields CDR1 SGHRS and CDR2 YFSETQ. Trimming shortened V by 1 base and J by 7 bases, and 7 bases separated the two germline ends. This CDR3 is CASSLRGNTQYF. CDR3 DNA: TGCGCCAGCAGCTTGCGGGGGAATACGCAGTATTTT. Full variable domain (missing parts from reference TRBV5-1 and TRBJ2-3): KAGVTQTPRYLIKTRGQQVTLSCSPISGHRSVSWYQQTPGQGLQFLFEYFSETQRNKGNFPGRFSGRQFSNSRSEMNVSTLELGDSALYLCASSLRGNTQYFGPGTRLTVL.

The sample holds many counts of this clonotype. CDR3 bases: TGTGCCAGCAGGACAGGGCGCAATCAGCCCCAGCATTTT. This encodes CASRTGRNQPQHF. The chain recombines TRBV12-3 or TRBV12-4 with TRBJ1-5; 7 bases are shared with TRBD1. This CDR3 is built from 13 residues. Unmatched junction bases numbered 1, after V lost 6 bases and J lost 2 bases.

This clonotype was seen many times. The chain employs TRBV5-1 and TRBJ1-3; D is ambiguous. Trimming stripped 4 bases from V and 2 bases from J, with 10 bases between. Germline V CDR1 and CDR2: SGHRS, YFSETQ. The CDR3 has 14 amino acids. The CDR3 here is CASSPSGTGNTIYF. In DNA, the CDR3 is TGCGCCAGCAGCCCATCCGGGACTGGAAACACCATATATTTT.

By share, this clonotype counts as medium-sized (0.01 to 0.1%). The rearrangement joins TRBV20-1 to TRBJ1-1; 7 bases line up with TRBD1. The CDR3 extends over 13 amino acids. CDR1 and CDR2 from the germline V gene are DFQATT and SNEGSKA (reference sequence). With 7 bases clipped from V and 0 bases from J, the junction kept 5 bases outside the gene matches. The CDR3 DNA follows: TGCAGTGTCAGCGGACAGGTGAACACTGAAGCTTTCTTT. Its translation: CSVSGQVNTEAFF.

This clonotype was seen at least ten times. The chain employs TRBV4-1 and TRBJ1-1, with a tentative D call TRBD1 (5 bases). V lost 0 bases to trimming and J lost 0 bases, with 11 bases between them. The CDR3 is 16 residues long. Germline V CDR1 and CDR2: MGHRA, YSYEKL. The CDR3 DNA reads TGCGCCAGCAGCCAAGAACGGGCAGGGATGAACACTGAAGCTTTCTTT. Residues: CASSQERAGMNTEAFF.

The table lists this clonotype with many counts. The chain carries TRBV5-1 and TRBJ1-1; 9 bases line up with TRBD1. The CDR3 covers 13 residues. Germline CDR1 SGHRS, CDR2 YFSETQ. Losses at the gene ends were 4 bases for V and 4 bases for J; bases not matched to a gene: 2. CDR3 in DNA: TGCGCCAGCAGCACGGACAGGGGCACTGAAGCTTTCTTT. It specifies CASSTDRGTEAFF.

This clonotype came up many times. The chain couples TRBV5-1 to TRBJ1-2, with D tentatively TRBD1 (5 bases). Per the germline V gene, CDR1 is SGHRS and CDR2 is YFSETQ. The CDR3 extends over 13 amino acids. V shed 0 bases and J shed 4 bases, with 7 bases lying between them. In DNA form, the CDR3 reads TGCGCCAGCAGCTTGGCGGGGGGCTATGGCTACACCTTC. Its protein is CASSLAGGYGYTF.

This clonotype was seen ten or more times. The genes are TRBV12-3 or TRBV12-4 and TRBJ1-2, with TRBD1 matching over 7 bases. V trimming: 6 bases; J trimming: 4 bases; junction bases outside the gene matches: 2. This CDR3 comprises 12 residues. The CDR3 region has the DNA TGTGCCAGCAGCGACAGGGTCTATGGCTACACCTTC. This translates into CASSDRVYGYTF.

This clonotype was found many times. The chain recombines TRBV29-1 with TRBJ2-7; 9 bases map to TRBD2. The V gene's germline CDR1 is SQVTM and CDR2 ANQGSEA. The CDR3 length is 15 residues. Germline trimming cut 3 bases from V and 1 base from J; bases unmatched to any gene: 7. This CDR3 is CSVEARLAGSYEQYF. The CDR3 region has the DNA TGCAGCGTTGAGGCGCGCCTAGCGGGGTCCTACGAGCAGTACTTC.

This clonotype occurred many times. This rearrangement joins TRBV29-1 to TRBJ2-1; D is uncertain. V lost 3 bases to trimming and J lost 5 bases, with 11 bases between them. CDR1 and CDR2 (germline): SQVTM, ANQGSEA. CDR3 size: 13 residues. The CDR3 DNA is TGCAGCGTTGACGTAACGCCTAACAATGAGCAGTTCTTC. It yields the protein CSVDVTPNNEQFF.